The entry below gives a single TCR beta chain sequence along with its context. The sample's treatment: about 20 received Ad26.COV2.S at low or high dose, single or two shots; about 5 received placebo; per-sample allocation not given. Specimens were obtained on day 63 following the first vaccine or placebo injection. An adult donor aged 18-55 years was enrolled in Boston. In the vaccine, an Ad26 vector expressed the SARS-CoV-2 spike of the Wuhan strain. Repertoires were generated with immunoSEQ multiplex PCR, while TCRdb's copy carries only in-frame clones and drops some. The sample includes hundreds of thousands of clones, 89% of them seen just once. The data originate from a study of Ad26.COV2.S vaccination and SARS-CoV-2 variants. Study-wide context: Into the muscle, Ad26.COV2.S was dosed once or twice, 56 days apart.

This CDR3 region has 14 residues. Germline V gives CDR1 MNHNS, CDR2 SASEGT. V dropped 3 bases and J dropped 6 bases, with 14 bases sitting between them. The chain uses TRBV6-1 and TRBJ1-2; possible D gene TRBD1, 6 bases. The TCR comes from a person between 18 and 60 years old who received the Ad26.COV2.S COVID-19 vaccine or a placebo. This specimen was peripheral blood, taken in a trial of Ad26.COV2.S vaccine versus placebo. The CDR3 region is CASSEYNREDGYTF. The CDR3 nucleotides read TGTGCCAGCAGTGAGTACAACAGGGAAGATGGCTACACCTTC.